One sample yielded the 22 T cell receptor beta chains listed below, sequenced in a study of graft-versus-host responses after intestinal transplantation (dated by TCRdb to the early 2020s). Library preparation was by the immunoSEQ multiplex PCR assay. The source is immuneACCESS, and TCRdb retained only in-frame sequences with V and J called. Part of the clones is not carried over; for the studies checked, unresolved V genes explain less than half of this, and the remainder is unexplained. The sample yields more than 80,000 clones; under 85% were counted once. Jointly, the top ten make up roughly 17% of the sample. Their recognized antigens are unknown. The time point label here, explained by the study, means: cells obtained before transplantation from donor or recipient. The sequenced sample was unstimulated CD8+ T cells sorted from spleen or lymph node cells, obtained before intestinal transplant. Every receptor here comes from a human donor who received an intestinal transplant.

Note on this clone: The sample holds other DNA sequences that translate to the same CDR3. This CDR3 reads CASSAGTYEQYF. The CDR3 DNA sequence: TGTGCCAGCAGTGCAGGTACCTACGAGCAGTACTTC. The chain uses TRBV6-1 and TRBJ2-7; D call uncertain. The V gene's germline CDR1 is MNHNS and CDR2 SASEGT. Trimming cost V 4 bases and J 2 bases, with 6 bases left between them. The CDR3 is made up of 12 amino acids.

The chain couples TRBV6-5 to TRBJ1-2, with 8 nucleotides matching TRBD1. The CDR3 totals 15 residues. Germline V gene sequence: CDR1 MNHEY, CDR2 SVGAGI. Germline trimming cut 2 bases from V and 4 bases from J; bases unmatched to any gene: 6. CDR3 protein: CASSYRTGTFYGYTF. The CDR3 DNA sequence: TGTGCCAGCAGTTACAGGACAGGGACCTTCTATGGCTACACCTTC.

The chain links TRBV11-1 to TRBJ2-5; D gene ambiguous. CDR1 and CDR2 (germline): SGHAT, FQDESV (reference sequence). The V end lost 5 bases, the J end lost 3 bases, and 16 bases lay between the germline ends. This CDR3 has 15 residues. CDR3 sequence (DNA): TGTGCCAGCAGCCAAACTCGTTATGTTGAAGAGACCCAGTACTTC. Its protein product is CASSQTRYVEETQYF.

The chain combines TRBV30 with TRBJ2-7, with unresolved D. CDR3 size: 14 residues. Germline V lookup: CDR1 GTSNPN, CDR2 SVGIG (reference sequence). The V gene lost 3 bases and the J gene lost 0 bases, with 12 bases spanning the gap. CDR3 nucleotides: TGTGCCTGGAGCCCCGTTGGGCTCTCCTACGAGCAGTACTTC. This codes for CAWSPVGLSYEQYF.

This clone was observed a single time. J is TRBJ1-2 and V is TRBV14, with D perhaps matching TRBD1 (6 bases). The CDR3 runs 15 residues. V was clipped by 5 bases and J by 6 bases, with 19 bases between them. The germline V gene has CDR1 SGHDN and CDR2 FVKESK. This chain's CDR3 is CASSIFRGIPHGYTF. CDR3 DNA: TGTGCCAGCAGCATCTTTAGGGGGATACCCCATGGCTACACCTTC.

The rearrangement links TRBV28 to TRBJ2-3; D might be TRBD2 (6 bases). CDR1 is MDHEN and CDR2 is SYDVKM in the germline V gene. This CDR3 region has 21 residues. Trimming removed 4 bases from V and 0 bases from J, with 29 bases in between. CDR3 in amino acids: CASSSQTTIAETFSSTDTQYF. The CDR3 DNA reads as TGTGCCAGCAGTTCCCAAACTACCATAGCGGAGACGTTTTCTAGCACAGATACGCAGTATTTT.

The chain joins TRBV25-1 to TRBJ2-7; 10 nucleotides align to TRBD2. This CDR3 has 18 amino acids. Germline lookup yields CDR1 MGHDK and CDR2 SYGVNS. Germline trimming cut 5 bases from V and 3 bases from J; bases unmatched to any gene: 16. CDR3 in amino acids: CASSLAGASGSGLYEQYF. As DNA, the CDR3 is TGTGCCAGCAGTTTGGCTGGGGCTAGCGGGAGCGGACTCTACGAGCAGTACTTC.

The sample holds one count of this clone. This chain connects TRBV4-1 to TRBJ2-5, with TRBD2 as a possible D gene (6 bases). This CDR3 comprises 15 residues. CDR1 is MGHRA and CDR2 is YSYEKL in the germline V gene. Trimming took off 0 bases at V and 7 bases at J, with 15 bases between the two ends. CDR3 sequence (DNA): TGCGCCAGCAGCCAAGATAGGGGCAGTAGCGGGACCCAGTACTTC. Its translation is CASSQDRGSSGTQYF.

The CDR3 loop is CASSSTGDSREKLFF. CDR3 sequence (DNA): TGTGCCAGCAGCTCCACCGGGGACAGTCGGGAAAAACTGTTTTTT. The chain uses TRBV13 and TRBJ1-4; 7 bases are shared with TRBD1. J was trimmed by 8 bases and V by 4 bases; bases with no gene match: 10. The CDR3 length is 15 residues. The germline V gene encodes CDR1 PRHDT and CDR2 FYEKMQ (reference sequence).

The rearrangement links TRBV6-1 to TRBJ2-1; the D gene is possibly TRBD1 (6 bases). Per the germline V gene, CDR1 is MNHNS and CDR2 is SASEGT. This CDR3 comprises 13 residues. Trimming took off 7 bases at V and 9 bases at J, with 16 bases between the two ends. The CDR3 protein is CASNRAGQGEQFF. CDR3 coding DNA: TGTGCCAGCAACAGGGCAGGCCAGGGTGAGCAGTTCTTC.

This chain links TRBV27 with TRBJ2-7; 12 nucleotides match TRBD1. Germline V lookup: CDR1 MNHEY, CDR2 SMNVEV (reference sequence). V shed 6 bases, J shed 4 bases, and the junction held 13 bases outside the gene matches. This CDR3 comprises 17 residues. Here the CDR3 reads CASRPTGTGGAGYEQYF. CDR3 coding DNA: TGTGCCAGCAGGCCCACCGGGACAGGGGGCGCGGGATACGAGCAGTACTTC.

This clone has just a few counts. The chain is built from TRBV5-4 and TRBJ2-1, with D maybe TRBD1 (6 bases). Germline V lookup: CDR1 SGHNT, CDR2 YYREEE (reference sequence). This CDR3 spans 14 amino acids. The germline V and J ends were trimmed by 3 bases and 6 bases, with 13 bases remaining between them. In DNA form, the CDR3 reads TGTGCCAGCAGCTCCCTCCCCAGGGGCAATGAGCAGTTCTTC. It is translated as CASSSLPRGNEQFF.

This chain joins TRBV14 and TRBJ2-1; D not certain. CDR3 length equals 12 residues. Germline V gene data show CDR1 as SGHDN and CDR2 as FVKESK. The V gene lost 3 bases and the J gene lost 6 bases, with 6 bases spanning the gap. This chain's CDR3 is CASSHSRNEQFF. The CDR3 DNA sequence: TGTGCCAGCAGCCATTCCCGCAATGAGCAGTTCTTC.

This clone turned up a few times. The chain carries TRBV28 and TRBJ2-2; tentatively, D is TRBD1 (6 bases). This CDR3 is 14 amino acids long. Trimming cost V 1 base and J 4 bases, with 7 bases left between them. Germline CDR1 and CDR2: MDHEN and SYDVKM. The CDR3 bases are TGTGCCAGCAGTTTATCAGGGGCCACCGGGGAGCTGTTTTTT. Translation gives CASSLSGATGELFF.

V gene TRBV4-1 combines with J gene TRBJ1-5; tentatively, D is TRBD1 (6 bases). V shed 0 bases and J shed 1 base, with 22 bases lying between them. Germline-derived CDR1 and CDR2 are MGHRA and YSYEKL. This CDR3 spans 20 amino acids. CDR3: CASSQETGARDILSNQPQHF. CDR3 sequence (DNA): TGCGCCAGCAGCCAAGAAACGGGGGCCAGGGATATATTGAGCAATCAGCCCCAGCATTTT.

The chain links TRBV2 to TRBJ1-5; 7 bases are shared with TRBD1. The V and J ends lost 3 bases and 4 bases, in that order; junction bases with no gene match: 6. The CDR3 spans 15 residues. CDR1 is SNHLY and CDR2 is FYNNEI in the germline V gene. CDR3 in DNA: TGTGCCAGCAGTGAGACAGGGATGCATAATCAGCCCCAGCATTTT. As protein: CASSETGMHNQPQHF.

The chain links TRBV5-5 to TRBJ1-3, with D unclear. With 4 bases removed from V and 4 bases from J, the gap between germline ends came to 15 bases. Germline V gene data show CDR1 as SGHKS and CDR2 as YYEKEE (reference sequence). CDR3 length: 15 amino acids. CDR3 coding DNA: TGTGCCAGCAGCGGCCCCGGCCCTCCAGGAAACACCATATATTTT. Its translation: CASSGPGPPGNTIYF.

V is TRBV28 and J is TRBJ2-1; D is undetermined. Germline CDR1 MDHEN, CDR2 SYDVKM. V was shortened by 3 bases and J by 0 bases, with 6 bases between the two germline ends. This CDR3 comprises 14 residues. CDR3 sequence: CASSFPDSYNEQFF. Written as DNA, the CDR3 is TGTGCCAGCAGTTTTCCCGACTCCTACAATGAGCAGTTCTTC.

This rearrangement joins TRBV2 to TRBJ1-2; D remains unclear. This CDR3 region has 17 residues. Germline lookup yields CDR1 SNHLY and CDR2 FYNNEI. Between the trimmed V and J ends, which lost 3 bases and 7 bases, there was a span of 24 bases. The DNA for the CDR3 is TGTGCCAGCAGTGATAGCTATGATAGGGCCGCTAGAAGTGGCTACACCTTC. Residues: CASSDSYDRAARSGYTF.

CDR3 loop: CASSSTGGEFGEQYF. Here the CDR3 DNA reads TGTGCCAGCAGCTCGACAGGGGGCGAGTTTGGCGAGCAGTACTTC. The rearrangement uses TRBV7-6 and TRBJ2-5, with TRBD1 matching 10 bases. Matching the DNA end better, TRBJ2-7 makes the J call doubtful. Germline loops: CDR1 SGHVS, CDR2 FNYEAQ. The CDR3 covers 15 residues.

The CDR3 region has the DNA TGTGCCAGCAGTTTATCTGGGACAGTCTATGGCTACACCTTC. Encoded protein: CASSLSGTVYGYTF. The chain links TRBV27 to TRBJ1-2; TRBD1 agrees at 7 bases. The germline CDR1 and CDR2 sequences are MNHEY and SMNVEV (reference sequence). The CDR3 loop spans 14 amino acids. The ends lost 0 bases at V and 4 bases at J; junction bases unmatched: 2.

V usage is TRBV6-5 and J usage is TRBJ2-1, with D unclear. The CDR3 contains 11 residues. The germline CDR1 and CDR2 sequences are MNHEY and SVGAGI. Deletions cut 0 bases from V and 8 bases from J, with 2 bases between. The CDR3 region is CASSYSDEQFF. The CDR3 DNA reads as TGTGCCAGCAGTTACTCGGATGAGCAGTTCTTC.